Below, 5 T cell receptor beta chains from the same sample are listed, as sequenced in a study of T cells in Graves' hyperthyroidism and ophthalmopathy. Researchers took RNA transcripts and amplified the TCR beta CDR3 regions from them. The HTBI primer set was used in a first-round RT-PCR of the TCR CDR3. TCRdb passed the multiplex PCR reads through MiXCR, listing each CDR3 protein once. The data contain over 450,000 distinct CDR3 sequences, roughly 14% of them singletons. The sample comprised blood. These receptors were obtained from a woman aged 18-35 years with Graves' hyperthyroidism.

This clonotype has only a few counts. The rearrangement links TRBV19 to TRBJ1-2; TRBD1 is a possible D gene (5 bases). Germline V gene sequence: CDR1 LNHDA, CDR2 SQIVND (reference sequence). The CDR3 loop spans 15 amino acids. V was pared by 4 bases and J by 3 bases, with 15 bases between. The DNA for the CDR3 is TGTGCCAGTAGTACCACCAGTAGGGGACACTATGGCTACACCTTC. This encodes CASSTTSRGHYGYTF.

This clonotype has ten or more counts. The genes are TRBV27 and TRBJ2-2, with TRBD2 matching over 10 bases. Germline CDR1 reads MNHEY; CDR2 reads SMNVEV (reference sequence). CDR3 length: 15 residues. The V gene end was trimmed by 6 bases and the J gene end by 7 bases; junction bases not matched to a gene: 8. Here the CDR3 DNA reads TGTGCCAGCAGGCAAACTAGCGGGAATAACGGGGAGCTGTTTTTT. It translates to CASRQTSGNNGELFF.

At least ten counts were recorded for this clonotype. At one end the junction does not follow the germline gene, possibly because of a read error. This chain uses TRBV12-3 or TRBV12-4 with TRBJ2-1; no clear D gene. The CDR3 runs to 11 residues. The CDR3 coding sequence is TGTGCCAGCAATAACAAGGTCGAGCACTTTTTC. Translated: CASNNKVEHFF.

The rearrangement joins TRBV2 to TRBJ2-3, with D tentatively TRBD1 (6 bases). The V gene's germline CDR1 is SNHLY and CDR2 FYNNEI. V gave up 8 bases and J gave up 1 base, with 13 bases separating them. CDR3 length equals 14 residues. CDR3 sequence reads: CASGGSRGTDTQYF. For the CDR3, the DNA is TGTGCCAGCGGGGGCTCGCGTGGCACAGATACGCAGTATTTT.

J is TRBJ1-4 and V is TRBV14; TRBD1 is a possible D gene (6 bases). Germline loops: CDR1 SGHDN, CDR2 FVKESK. The CDR3 consists of 18 residues. Deletions cut 3 bases from V and 1 base from J, with 18 bases between. CDR3 DNA: TGTGCCAGCAGCCATCGGGGGCGCTGGGGTTTAACTAATGAAAAACTGTTTTTT. Translating gives CASSHRGRWGLTNEKLFF.